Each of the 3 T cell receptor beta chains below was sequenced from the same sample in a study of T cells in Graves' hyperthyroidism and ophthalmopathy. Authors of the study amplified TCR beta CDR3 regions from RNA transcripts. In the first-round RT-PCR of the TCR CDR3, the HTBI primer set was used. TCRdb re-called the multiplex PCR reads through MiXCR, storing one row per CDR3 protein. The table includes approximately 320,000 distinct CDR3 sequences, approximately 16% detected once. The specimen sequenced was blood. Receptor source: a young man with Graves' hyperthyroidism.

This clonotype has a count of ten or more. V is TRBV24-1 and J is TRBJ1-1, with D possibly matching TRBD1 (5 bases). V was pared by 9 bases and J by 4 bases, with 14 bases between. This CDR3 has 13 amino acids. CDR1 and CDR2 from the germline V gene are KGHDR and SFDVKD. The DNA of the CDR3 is TGTGCCACCCGAAGGGGTTCGGGCACTGAAGCTTTCTTT. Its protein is CATRRGSGTEAFF.

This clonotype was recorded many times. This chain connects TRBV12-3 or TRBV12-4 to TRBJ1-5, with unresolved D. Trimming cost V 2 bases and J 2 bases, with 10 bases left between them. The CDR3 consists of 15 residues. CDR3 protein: CASSLSRTGNQPQHF. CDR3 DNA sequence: TGTGCCAGCAGTTTAAGCCGGACGGGCAATCAGCCCCAGCATTTT.

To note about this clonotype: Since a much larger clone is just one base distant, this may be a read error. This chain's CDR3 is CASSPPGTSTYNEHFF. In nucleotides, the CDR3 is TGTGCCAGCTCACCTCCCGGGACTAGCACCTACAATGAGCACTTCTTC. The chain uses TRBV18 and TRBJ2-1; TRBD2 matches at 9 bases. Germline V CDR1 and CDR2: KGHSH, LQKENI. This CDR3 is built from 16 residues.